Sequencing of this TCR beta chain was carried out in a study of metastatic and nonmetastatic thyroid tumors. Across the whole study: A comparison of repertoires was made across blood and tumor or nodule tissue from malignant and benign thyroid patients. Overall study findings and caveats: It was reportedly found that TCR beta diversity was significantly higher in malignant thyroid tumors than in benign nodules, a difference seen in both blood and tumor samples.

Each patient came to thyroid surgery without any prior treatment (of any kind). Of note for this clone: Its antigen is as yet unknown.

As handled by the study authors: Clinicopathological groups differed in CDR3, with these differences serving to build a distant-metastasis classifier for papillary thyroid cancer. TCRdb re-processed the PCR reads through MiXCR. It is TCRdb's table, rather than the study itself, that gives the V and J calls and clone size. The repertoire holds over 50,000 clones, with 25% to 30% as singletons. The CDR3 has 14 amino acids. Trimming left V 2 bases short and J 7 bases short, with 9 bases between. The chain uses TRBV12-3 or TRBV12-4 and TRBJ1-6; tentative D call: TRBD1 (6 bases). The TCR comes from a female donor with papillary thyroid cancer or a benign thyroid nodule (not recorded which). Some clones in this sample may be carry-over from other donors' samples. Sequenced material: blood. The CDR3 is CASSLQGRNSPLHF. The CDR3 coding sequence is TGTGCCAGCAGTTTACAGGGGAGAAATTCACCCCTCCACTTT.